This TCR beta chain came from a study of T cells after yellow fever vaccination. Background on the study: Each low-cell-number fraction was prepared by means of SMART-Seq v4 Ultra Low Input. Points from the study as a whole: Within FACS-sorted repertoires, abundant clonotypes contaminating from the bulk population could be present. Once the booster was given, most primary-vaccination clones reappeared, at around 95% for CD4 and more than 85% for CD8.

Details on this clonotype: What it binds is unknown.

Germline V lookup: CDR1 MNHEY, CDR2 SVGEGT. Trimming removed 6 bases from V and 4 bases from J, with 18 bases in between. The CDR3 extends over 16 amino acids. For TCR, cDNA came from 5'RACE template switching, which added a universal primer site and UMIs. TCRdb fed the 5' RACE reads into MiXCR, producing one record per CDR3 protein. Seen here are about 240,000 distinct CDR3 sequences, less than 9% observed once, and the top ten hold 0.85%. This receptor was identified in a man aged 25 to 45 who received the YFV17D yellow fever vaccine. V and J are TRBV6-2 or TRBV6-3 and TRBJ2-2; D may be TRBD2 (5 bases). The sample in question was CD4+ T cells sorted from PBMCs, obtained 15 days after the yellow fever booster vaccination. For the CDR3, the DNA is TGTGCCAGCAGCTCCGCACGGACTTTACGCACCGGGGAGCTGTTTTTT. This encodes CASSSARTLRTGELFF.